A single count supports the clone carrying this TCR beta chain. What it recognizes is unknown. This specimen comes from a study of T cell responses to AZD1222 COVID-19 vaccine. Study overall: Second doses were pooled across both intervals (about 4 or about 12 weeks).

Clones were sequenced by immunoSEQ multiplex PCR, and TCRdb holds only the in-frame ones, with some missing. The top ten hold roughly 1.9% of the sample, which has about 55,000 clones, roughly nine tenths seen once. Study outcomes and limitations: Donors skewed white British and female; clonal diversity was possibly underestimated. AZD1222 recipients seropositive at baseline numbered only six or seven.

The sample in question was peripheral blood, obtained on day 0 of AZD1222 vaccination. The sequence came from an adult in good health.

CDR3 amino acids: CASSHTAGGINEQFF. The CDR3 nucleotides are TGTGCCAGCAGCCACACAGCGGGAGGGATTAATGAGCAGTTCTTC. J is TRBJ2-1 and V is TRBV3-1 (or the pseudogene TRBV3-2); 10 nucleotides align to TRBD2. V lost 3 bases, J lost 7 bases, and 6 bases stayed unmatched. The CDR3 contains 15 residues. Germline V CDR1 and CDR2: LGHDT, YNNKEL (reference sequence).